Listed below are T cell receptor beta chains from one sample, sequenced in a study of blood T cell repertoires in COVID-19. The data were produced by immunoSEQ multiplex PCR, yet TCRdb's version contains in-frame clones alone and is incomplete. The table shows some 74,000 clones, with approximately 83% occurring only once. Sequenced sample: peripheral blood. All receptors derive from a man older than 75 with acute or convalescent COVID-19. CDR3s include the opening cysteine and the closing phenylalanine or tryptophan. The D gene is left open where the match is weak. Not every row has a clone size; where given, it reads once, few, many or a size class.

CDR3 DNA	CDR3 protein	J gene	V gene	clone size	D gene
TGTGCCAGCAGCGTAGGACAGGGGCTCGGTGGAAACACCATATATTTT	CASSVGQGLGGNTIYF	TRBJ1-3	TRBV9	-	TRBD1
TGTGCCAGCAGCTCCTTAGCGGCCTACGAGCAGTACTTC	CASSSLAAYEQYF	TRBJ2-7	TRBV28	once	-
TGCGCCAGCAGCTTGGATAGCTCCACCGGGGAGCTGTTTTTT	CASSLDSSTGELFF	TRBJ2-2	TRBV5-1	-	-
TGTGCCAGCAGCTTAGCAGGGGGGGGACTAGCGGGAGGCGAGCAGTACTTC	CASSLAGGGLAGGEQYF	TRBJ2-7	TRBV7-6	-	TRBD2
TGTGCCAGCACTTTTGCTTGTAACCCCTACCAAGGTGGAGCGACAGGGGAAATAGAGACCCAGTACTTC	CASTFACNPYQGGATGEIETQYF	TRBJ2-5	TRBV21-1	-	-
TGTGCCAGCAGTTTAATCCAGGGGGATGGCTACACCTTC	CASSLIQGDGYTF	TRBJ1-2	TRBV28	-	TRBD1
TGTGCCAGCAGCGTCACGGGACAGACCTTTAACTATGGCTACACCTTC	CASSVTGQTFNYGYTF	TRBJ1-2	TRBV9	-	TRBD1
TGCAGTGCGACCTCAGGGAATGGCTACACCTTC	CSATSGNGYTF	TRBJ1-2	TRBV20-1	-	-
TGTGCCAGCAGAACGGACAGGGTGAGGGAGCAGTACTTC	CASRTDRVREQYF	TRBJ2-7	TRBV6-5	-	TRBD1
TGTGCCAGCAGGGCAGGTACCTACGAGCAGTACTTC	CASRAGTYEQYF	TRBJ2-7	TRBV6-6	-	-
TGCGCCAGCAGCGCCAGGGGTCTGAACACTGAAGCTTTCTTT	CASSARGLNTEAFF	TRBJ1-1	TRBV5-1	-	-
TGTGCCAGCACCAGGGCAGGGGCGAATGAAAAACTGTTTTTT	CASTRAGANEKLFF	TRBJ1-4	TRBV19	-	-
TGTGCCAGCACTCCAACAGGGGAAGAGACCCAGTACTTC	CASTPTGEETQYF	TRBJ2-5	TRBV7-7	-	TRBD1
-	CASSQEGTSGARRAGELFF	TRBJ2-2	TRBV4-1	-	-
TGTGCCAGTAGCGGTGACAGTTATAGCAATCAGCCCCAGCATTTT	CASSGDSYSNQPQHF	TRBJ1-5	TRBV19	-	-
TGCGCCAGCAGCTTGGTTGGACAGCAGAGCTCTGGAAACACCATATATTTT	CASSLVGQQSSGNTIYF	TRBJ1-3	TRBV5-1	-	-
TGTGCCAGCAGCTATTCATGGGGGCAAATTATCCCAGATACGCAGTATTTT	CASSYSWGQIIPDTQYF	TRBJ2-3	TRBV3-1/TRBV3-2	-	-
TGTGCCAGTACCGACAGGGACTATGGCTACACCTTC	CASTDRDYGYTF	TRBJ1-2	TRBV19	-	TRBD1
TGTGCCAGTAGTCTGACAGTAAACCCCTCTGGGGCCAACGTCCTGACTTTC	CASSLTVNPSGANVLTF	TRBJ2-6	TRBV19	once	-
TGTGCCACCAGCACAGGGACAGGGACGGATTCACCCCTCCACTTT	CATSTGTGTDSPLHF	TRBJ1-6	TRBV15	few	TRBD1
TGTGCCAGCAGTTCCTTTGGACTAGCGGGGAACCTCTACAATGAGCAGTTCTTC	CASSSFGLAGNLYNEQFF	TRBJ2-1	TRBV27	-	TRBD2
TGCGCCAGCAGCCAGGGGTGGGGAGTTGGCGACACCCTCCACTTT	CASSQGWGVGDTLHF	TRBJ1-6	TRBV4-3	-	-
TGTGCCAGCAGATTACTAGCGGGGTGGGGCACCGGGGAGCTGTTTTTT	CASRLLAGWGTGELFF	TRBJ2-2	TRBV11-3	-	TRBD2
TGTGCCAGCAGCCAAGTCTCAGGGAATTCACCCCTCCACTTT	CASSQVSGNSPLHF	TRBJ1-6	TRBV3-1/TRBV3-2	-	-
TGTGCCAGCGGGGTGGAAAAAGGGGTGTCTGGGGCCAACGTCCTGACTTTC	CASGVEKGVSGANVLTF	TRBJ2-6	TRBV2	-	-
TGCAGTGCTAGTGTTTCTGGCCGAACCTACAATGAGCAGTTCTTC	CSASVSGRTYNEQFF	TRBJ2-1	TRBV20-1	once	-
TGTGCCAGCAGCTTAGCCCGCTTAGGGGGCAGCACTGAAGCTTTCTTT	CASSLARLGGSTEAFF	TRBJ1-1	TRBV7-2	-	TRBD1
TGTGCCAGCAGTGGGGACAGATCATTTAGATTTAACACTGAAGCTTTCTTT	CASSGDRSFRFNTEAFF	TRBJ1-1	TRBV2	-	TRBD1
TGTGCCAGCAGCGTAGGGGGCGGTTGGTACGAGCAGTACTTC	CASSVGGGWYEQYF	TRBJ2-7	TRBV9	-	-
TGTGCCAGCAGCGCACACGGGAGCAGGGCGGGTGGGGCCAACGTCCTGACTTTC	CASSAHGSRAGGANVLTF	TRBJ2-6	TRBV11-2	-	-
TGTGCCAGCAGACAACTAGAGACCTGGTCCTACGAGCAGTACTTC	CASRQLETWSYEQYF	TRBJ2-7	TRBV6-5	-	-